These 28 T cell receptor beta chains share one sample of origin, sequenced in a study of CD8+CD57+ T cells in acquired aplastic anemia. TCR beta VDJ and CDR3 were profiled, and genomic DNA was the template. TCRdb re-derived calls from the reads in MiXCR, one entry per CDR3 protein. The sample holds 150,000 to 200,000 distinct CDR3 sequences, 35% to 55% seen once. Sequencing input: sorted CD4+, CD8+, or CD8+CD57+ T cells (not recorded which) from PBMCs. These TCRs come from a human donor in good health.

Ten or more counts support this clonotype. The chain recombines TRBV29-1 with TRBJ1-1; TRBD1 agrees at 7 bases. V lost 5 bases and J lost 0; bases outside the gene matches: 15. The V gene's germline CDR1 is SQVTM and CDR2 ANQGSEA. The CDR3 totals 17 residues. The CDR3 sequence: CSVPRYRDSSMNTEAFF. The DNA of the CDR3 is TGCAGCGTTCCGAGATACAGGGACAGCTCCATGAACACTGAAGCTTTCTTT.

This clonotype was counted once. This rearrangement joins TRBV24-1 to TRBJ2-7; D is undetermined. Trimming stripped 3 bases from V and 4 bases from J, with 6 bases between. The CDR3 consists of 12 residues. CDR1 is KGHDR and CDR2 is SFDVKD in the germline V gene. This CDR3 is CATSDGSYEQYF. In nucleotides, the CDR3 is TGTGCCACCAGTGATGGATCGTACGAGCAGTACTTC.

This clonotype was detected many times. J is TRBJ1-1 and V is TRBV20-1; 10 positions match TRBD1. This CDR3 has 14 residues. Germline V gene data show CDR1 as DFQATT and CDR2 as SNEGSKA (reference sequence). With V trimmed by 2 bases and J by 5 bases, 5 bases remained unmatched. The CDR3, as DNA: TGCAGTGCTAGAAGGGGACAGGGGATGACTGAAGCTTTCTTT. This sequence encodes CSARRGQGMTEAFF.

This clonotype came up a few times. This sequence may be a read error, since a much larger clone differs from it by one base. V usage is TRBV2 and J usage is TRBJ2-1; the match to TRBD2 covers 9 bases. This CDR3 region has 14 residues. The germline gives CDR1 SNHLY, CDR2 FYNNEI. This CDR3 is CASSVLAGDNERFF. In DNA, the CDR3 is TGTGCCAGCAGTGTCTTAGCGGGAGACAATGAGCGGTTCTTC.

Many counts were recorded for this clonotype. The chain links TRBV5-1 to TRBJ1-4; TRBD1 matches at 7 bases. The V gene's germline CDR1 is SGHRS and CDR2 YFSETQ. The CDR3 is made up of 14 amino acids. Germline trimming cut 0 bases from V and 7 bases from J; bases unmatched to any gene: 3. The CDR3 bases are TGCGCCAGCAGCTTGGGACAGGGAAGTGAAAAACTGTTTTTT. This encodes CASSLGQGSEKLFF.

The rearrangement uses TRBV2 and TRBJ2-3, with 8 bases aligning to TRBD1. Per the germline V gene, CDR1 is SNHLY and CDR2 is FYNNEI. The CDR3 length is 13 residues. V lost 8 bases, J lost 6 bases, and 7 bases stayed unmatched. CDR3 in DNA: TGTGCCAGCGAGGCAGGGGGCAGGGATACGCAGTATTTT. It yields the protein CASEAGGRDTQYF.

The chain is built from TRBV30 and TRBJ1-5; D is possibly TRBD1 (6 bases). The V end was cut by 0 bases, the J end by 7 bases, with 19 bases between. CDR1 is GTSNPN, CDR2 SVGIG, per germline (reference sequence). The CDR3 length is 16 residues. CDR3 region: CAWSVIYAEGGQPQHF. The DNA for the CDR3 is TGTGCCTGGAGTGTAATTTATGCGGAGGGGGGCCAGCCCCAGCATTTT.

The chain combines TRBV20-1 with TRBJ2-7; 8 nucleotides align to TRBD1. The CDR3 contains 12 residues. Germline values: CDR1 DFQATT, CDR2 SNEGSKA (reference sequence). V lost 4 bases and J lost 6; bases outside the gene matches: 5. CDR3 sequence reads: CSAKDRGGEQYF. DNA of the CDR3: TGCAGTGCTAAAGACAGGGGAGGCGAGCAGTACTTC.

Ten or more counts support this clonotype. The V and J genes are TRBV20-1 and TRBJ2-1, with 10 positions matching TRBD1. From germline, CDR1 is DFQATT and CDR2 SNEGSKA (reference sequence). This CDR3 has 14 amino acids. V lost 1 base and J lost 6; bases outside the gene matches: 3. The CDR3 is CSARGDRGINEQFF. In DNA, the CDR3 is TGCAGTGCTAGAGGGGACAGGGGTATCAATGAGCAGTTCTTC.

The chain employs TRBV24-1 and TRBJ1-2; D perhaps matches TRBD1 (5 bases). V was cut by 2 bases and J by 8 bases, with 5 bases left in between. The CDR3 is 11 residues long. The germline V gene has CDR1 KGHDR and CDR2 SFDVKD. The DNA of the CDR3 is TGTGCCACCAGTGATTGGGGCGGCTACACCTTC. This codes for CATSDWGGYTF.

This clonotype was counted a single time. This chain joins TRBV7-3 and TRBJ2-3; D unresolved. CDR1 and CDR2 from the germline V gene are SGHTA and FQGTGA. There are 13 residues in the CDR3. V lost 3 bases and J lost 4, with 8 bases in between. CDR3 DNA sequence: TGTGCCAGCAGCTTCACGCGTTCAGATACGCAGTATTTT. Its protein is CASSFTRSDTQYF.

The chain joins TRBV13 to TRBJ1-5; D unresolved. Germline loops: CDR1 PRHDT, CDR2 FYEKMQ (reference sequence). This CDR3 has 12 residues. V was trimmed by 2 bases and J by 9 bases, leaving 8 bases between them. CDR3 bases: TGTGCCAGCAGCTTACTGACCGGGCCCCAGCATTTT. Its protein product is CASSLLTGPQHF.

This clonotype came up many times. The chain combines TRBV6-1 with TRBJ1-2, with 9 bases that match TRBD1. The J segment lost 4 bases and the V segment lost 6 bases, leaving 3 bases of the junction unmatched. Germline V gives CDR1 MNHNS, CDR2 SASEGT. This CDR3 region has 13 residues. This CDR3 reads CASRGTGTYGYTF. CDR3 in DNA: TGTGCCAGCAGGGGGACAGGGACCTATGGCTACACCTTC.

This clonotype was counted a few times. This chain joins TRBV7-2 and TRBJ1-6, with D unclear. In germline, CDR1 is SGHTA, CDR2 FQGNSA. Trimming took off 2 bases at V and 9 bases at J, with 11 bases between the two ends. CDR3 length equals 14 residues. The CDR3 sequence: CASSLMYVGSPLHF. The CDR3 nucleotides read TGTGCCAGCAGCTTAATGTACGTCGGTTCACCCCTCCACTTT.

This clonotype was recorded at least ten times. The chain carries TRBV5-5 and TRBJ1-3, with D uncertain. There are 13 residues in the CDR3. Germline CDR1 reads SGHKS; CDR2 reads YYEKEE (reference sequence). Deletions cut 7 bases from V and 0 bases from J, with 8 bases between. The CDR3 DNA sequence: TGTGCCAGCTCACTTGGCTCTGGAAACACCATATATTTT. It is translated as CASSLGSGNTIYF.

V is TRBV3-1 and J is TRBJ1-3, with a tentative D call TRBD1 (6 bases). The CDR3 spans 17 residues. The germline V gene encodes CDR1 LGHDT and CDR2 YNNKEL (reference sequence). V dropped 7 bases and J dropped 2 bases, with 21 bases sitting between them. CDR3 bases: TGTGCCAGCACCTCCTGGCTAGGGGGGAAGACTGGAAACACCATATATTTT. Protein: CASTSWLGGKTGNTIYF.

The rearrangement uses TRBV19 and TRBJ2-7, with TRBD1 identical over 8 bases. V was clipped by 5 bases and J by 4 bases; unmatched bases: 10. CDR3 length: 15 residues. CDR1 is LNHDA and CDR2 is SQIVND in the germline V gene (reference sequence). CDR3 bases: TGTGCCAGTAGTCGACCGGGACAGGAGAGTTACGAGCAGTACTTC. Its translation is CASSRPGQESYEQYF.

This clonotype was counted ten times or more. This chain's CDR3 is CVWKRDAPETQYF. In DNA, the CDR3 is TGTGTGTGGAAAAGGGATGCCCCTGAGACCCAGTACTTC. This chain links TRBV5-4 with TRBJ2-5; D not certain. The length of the CDR3 is 13 residues. Germline CDR1 SGHNT, CDR2 YYREEE (reference sequence).

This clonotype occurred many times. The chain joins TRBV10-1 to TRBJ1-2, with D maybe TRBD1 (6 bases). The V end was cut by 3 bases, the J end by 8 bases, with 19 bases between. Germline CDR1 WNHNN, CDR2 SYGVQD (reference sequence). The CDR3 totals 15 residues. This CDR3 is CASSDRRDTLDGYTF. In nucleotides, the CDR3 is TGCGCCAGCAGTGACCGCCGGGACACCTTGGACGGCTACACCTTC.

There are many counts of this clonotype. CDR3 in amino acids: CASSPLQSDLYQPQHF. CDR3 nucleotides: TGTGCCAGCAGCCCCCTTCAATCGGACTTATATCAGCCCCAGCATTTT. The V gene is TRBV7-8, the J gene TRBJ1-5; D is uncertain. Germline CDR1 SGHVS, CDR2 FQNEAQ. The CDR3 spans 16 residues. V lost 5 bases to trimming and J lost 5 bases, with 19 bases between them. Filled out from reference TRBV7-8 and TRBJ1-5, the complete variable domain reads GAGVSQSPRYKVAKRGQDVALRCDPISGHVSLFWYQQALGQGPEFLTYFQNEAQLDKSGLPSDRFFAERPEGSVSTLKIQRTQQEDSAVYLCASSPLQSDLYQPQHFGDGTRLSIL.

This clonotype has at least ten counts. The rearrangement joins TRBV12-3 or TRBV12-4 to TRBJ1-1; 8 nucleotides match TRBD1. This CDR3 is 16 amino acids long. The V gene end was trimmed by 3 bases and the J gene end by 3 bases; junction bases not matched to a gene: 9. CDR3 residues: CASSFGAGGVDTEAFF. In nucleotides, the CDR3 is TGTGCCAGCAGTTTTGGGGCAGGGGGCGTGGACACTGAAGCTTTCTTT.

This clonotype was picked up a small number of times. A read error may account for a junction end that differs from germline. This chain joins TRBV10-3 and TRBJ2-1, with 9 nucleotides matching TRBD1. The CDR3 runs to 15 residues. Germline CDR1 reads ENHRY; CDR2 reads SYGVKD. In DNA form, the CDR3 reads TGTGCCAGCAGTGAGACAGGGGGGGCTTTCAATGAGCAGTTCTTC. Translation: CASSETGGAFNEQFF.

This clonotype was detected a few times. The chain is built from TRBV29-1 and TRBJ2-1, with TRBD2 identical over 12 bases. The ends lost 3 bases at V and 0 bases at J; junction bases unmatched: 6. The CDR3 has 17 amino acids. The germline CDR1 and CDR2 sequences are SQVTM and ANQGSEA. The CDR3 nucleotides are TGCAGCGTTGACCCTAGCGGGAGGGTAAGCTCCTACAATGAGCAGTTCTTC. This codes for CSVDPSGRVSSYNEQFF.

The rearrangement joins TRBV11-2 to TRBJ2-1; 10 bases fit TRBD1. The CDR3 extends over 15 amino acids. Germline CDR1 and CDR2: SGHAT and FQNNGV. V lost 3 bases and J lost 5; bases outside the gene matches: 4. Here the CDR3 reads CASSFGTGVDNEQFF. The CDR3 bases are TGTGCCAGCAGCTTCGGGACAGGGGTTGACAATGAGCAGTTCTTC.

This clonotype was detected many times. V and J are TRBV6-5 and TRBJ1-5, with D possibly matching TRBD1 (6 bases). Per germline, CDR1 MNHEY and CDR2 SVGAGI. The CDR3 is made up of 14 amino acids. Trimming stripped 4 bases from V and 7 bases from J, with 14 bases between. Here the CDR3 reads CASSSHRVRQPQHF. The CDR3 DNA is TGTGCCAGCAGTTCGCACAGGGTTCGGCAGCCCCAGCATTTT.

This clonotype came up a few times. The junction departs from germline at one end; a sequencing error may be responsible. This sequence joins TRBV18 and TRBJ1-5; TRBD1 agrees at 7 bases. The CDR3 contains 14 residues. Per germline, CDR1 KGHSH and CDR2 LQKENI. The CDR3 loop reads CANSPDRGNQPQHF. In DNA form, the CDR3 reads TGTGCCAACTCACCCGACAGGGGCAATCAGCCCCAGCATTTT.

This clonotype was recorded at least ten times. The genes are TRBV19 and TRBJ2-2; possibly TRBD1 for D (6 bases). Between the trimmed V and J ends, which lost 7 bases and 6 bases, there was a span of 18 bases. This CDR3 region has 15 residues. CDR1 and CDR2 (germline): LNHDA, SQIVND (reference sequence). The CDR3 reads CASTTGTLRPGELFF. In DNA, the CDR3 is TGTGCCAGTACCACCGGGACACTTAGACCCGGGGAGCTGTTTTTT.

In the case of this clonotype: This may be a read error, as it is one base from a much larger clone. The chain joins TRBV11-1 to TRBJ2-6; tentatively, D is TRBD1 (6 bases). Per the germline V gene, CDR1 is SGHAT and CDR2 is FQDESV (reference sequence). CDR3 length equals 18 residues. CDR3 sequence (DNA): TGTGCCCGCAGCCGATCGGACAGTCGGAATTCTGGGGCCAACGTCCTGACTTTC. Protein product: CARSRSDSRNSGANVLTF.